The 28 T cell receptor beta chains presented below share a single source sample, sequenced in a study of T cells in Graves' hyperthyroidism and ophthalmopathy. Regions amplified from RNA transcripts were the TCR beta CDR3 regions. The study used the HTBI primer set for a first-round RT-PCR of the TCR CDR3. TCRdb re-derived calls from the multiplex PCR reads in MiXCR, one entry per CDR3 protein. The repertoire holds about 690,000 distinct CDR3 sequences, with about 18% as singletons. Sequenced sample: blood. The receptors here all came from a man aged 45-65 years with Graves' hyperthyroidism.

The V and J genes are TRBV15 and TRBJ2-1; no definite D call. Germline V gives CDR1 LNHNV, CDR2 YYDKDF (reference sequence). CDR3 length: 16 residues. V lost 4 bases to trimming and J lost 4 bases, with 17 bases between them. CDR3 coding DNA: TGTGCCACCAGCACCTCGGCAAAGGTGTCATACAATGAGCAGTTCTTC. Its translation: CATSTSAKVSYNEQFF.

This rearrangement joins TRBV19 to TRBJ2-3; D is perhaps TRBD2 (6 bases). There are 15 residues in the CDR3. Germline assignment: CDR1 LNHDA and CDR2 SQIVND (reference sequence). The V end was cut by 3 bases, the J end by 1 base, with 11 bases between. The CDR3 sequence is CASSITPSGTDTQYF. CDR3 coding DNA: TGTGCCAGTAGTATTACCCCTAGCGGCACAGATACGCAGTATTTT.

This clonotype has a count of ten or more. The chain has TRBV28 and TRBJ1-5; D is uncertain. Germline V lookup: CDR1 MDHEN, CDR2 SYDVKM. Trimming took off 8 bases at V and 9 bases at J, with 23 bases between the two ends. The CDR3 has 15 amino acids. The CDR3 coding sequence is TGTGCCAGCCCGGGGAGTGAGGATATCCTCGGGCCCCAGCATTTT. The encoded protein is CASPGSEDILGPQHF.

The table lists this clonotype with many counts. The chain uses TRBV28 and TRBJ2-3; 10 nucleotides match TRBD1. Germline V gives CDR1 MDHEN, CDR2 SYDVKM. V was clipped by 6 bases and J by 3 bases; unmatched bases: 6. CDR3 length equals 15 residues. For the CDR3, the DNA is TGTGCCAGCAGCTGGGACAGGGGACGAACAGATACGCAGTATTTT. Protein product: CASSWDRGRTDTQYF.

The sample holds a few counts of this clonotype. This chain's CDR3 is CAWRLQGRGGYTF. The CDR3, as DNA: TGTGCCTGGAGACTACAGGGGCGGGGTGGCTACACCTTC. The chain couples TRBV30 to TRBJ1-2; 7 positions agree with TRBD1. Germline values: CDR1 GTSNPN, CDR2 SVGIG (reference sequence). Unmatched junction bases numbered 8, after V lost 3 bases and J lost 7 bases. The CDR3 runs 13 residues.

This clonotype was detected ten times or more. The J gene is TRBJ2-5, the V gene TRBV6-1, with D unclear. CDR3 length: 13 amino acids. Trimming left V 4 bases short and J 5 bases short, with 11 bases between. Germline lookup yields CDR1 MNHNS and CDR2 SASEGT. Here the CDR3 reads CASSVTLRETQYF. Here the CDR3 DNA reads TGTGCCAGCAGTGTGACCCTGAGGGAGACCCAGTACTTC.

DNA of the CDR3: TGTGCCAGCTCAAGGGACCGAGCAATACTAAACTATGGCTACACCTTC. It encodes CASSRDRAILNYGYTF. The V gene is TRBV18, the J gene TRBJ1-2; TRBD1 might be the D (5 bases). Per germline, CDR1 KGHSH and CDR2 LQKENI. V was clipped by 5 bases and J by 2 bases, with 18 bases between them. The CDR3 length is 16 residues.

This clonotype was detected ten times or more. This chain uses TRBV3-1 with TRBJ1-1; weak D call: TRBD1 (6 bases). The CDR3 is made up of 16 amino acids. V shed 4 bases and J shed 1 base, with 16 bases lying between them. CDR1 is LGHDT and CDR2 is YNNKEL in the germline V gene (reference sequence). The CDR3 spells CASSPLTGWGNTEAFF. As DNA, the CDR3 is TGTGCCAGCAGCCCGCTCACAGGGTGGGGGAACACTGAAGCTTTCTTT.

This chain links TRBV5-5 with TRBJ2-1; D remains ambiguous. CDR3 size: 13 residues. Trimming shortened V by 3 bases and J by 6 bases, and 10 bases separated the two germline ends. Germline loops: CDR1 SGHKS, CDR2 YYEKEE (reference sequence). This chain's CDR3 is CASSSWTFNEQFF. The CDR3 DNA reads TGTGCCAGCAGCTCCTGGACCTTCAATGAGCAGTTCTTC. The full variable domain, rest sourced from reference TRBV5-5 and TRBJ2-1, is DAGVTQSPTHLIKTRGQQVTLRCSPISGHKSVSWYQQVLGQGPQFIFQYYEKEERGRGNFPDRFSARQFPNYSSELNVNALLLGDSALYLCASSSWTFNEQFFGPGTRLTVL.

This sequence joins TRBV27 and TRBJ2-7; 14 nucleotides line up with TRBD2. The CDR3 sequence is 17 residues long. CDR1 and CDR2 (germline): MNHEY, SMNVEV (reference sequence). V shed 5 bases and J 7 bases; nucleotides not matched to a gene: 13. Here the CDR3 reads CASSPRLAGGPGEEQYF. The DNA of the CDR3 is TGTGCCAGCAGTCCCCGACTAGCGGGGGGGCCCGGGGAAGAGCAGTACTTC.

This clonotype has only a few counts. A junction boundary mismatches the germline segment, possibly from a read error. The gene calls are TRBV28 and TRBJ2-5; 10 bases align to TRBD2. CDR1 MDHEN and CDR2 SYDVKM come from the germline V gene. The CDR3 extends over 12 amino acids. CDR3 DNA sequence: TGTGCCAGCAGTTTCCAGGGACTAGCGCCACACTTC. Translating it yields CASSFQGLAPHF.

This clonotype was seen ten or more times. This chain links TRBV27 with TRBJ2-7, with D possibly being TRBD1 (6 bases). Germline V lookup: CDR1 MNHEY, CDR2 SMNVEV (reference sequence). CDR3 length: 14 amino acids. V was cut by 0 bases and J by 4 bases, with 10 bases left in between. The CDR3 DNA follows: TGTGCCAGCAGTTTATCCCCGGACAGTTACGAGCAGTACTTC. Translating it yields CASSLSPDSYEQYF.

This clonotype was found a few times. The rearrangement links TRBV24-1 to TRBJ2-1; D is ambiguous. The CDR3 covers 17 residues. The germline V and J ends were trimmed by 3 bases and 3 bases, with 17 bases remaining between them. Per germline, CDR1 KGHDR and CDR2 SFDVKD. In DNA, the CDR3 is TGTGCCACCAGTGATGGACCCAAGCCTTACCGCTACAATGAGCAGTTCTTC. This encodes CATSDGPKPYRYNEQFF.

The gene calls are TRBV16 and TRBJ1-1, with 8 bases lining up with TRBD1. Germline CDR1 and CDR2: KGHSY and FQNENV. This CDR3 has 13 residues. J gave up 10 bases and V 1 base, and 5 bases lay outside the gene matches. The CDR3 is CASSQLTGGSAFF. CDR3 nucleotide sequence: TGTGCCAGCAGCCAATTAACAGGGGGATCAGCTTTCTTT. Together with reference TRBV16 and TRBJ1-1, the CDR3 gives the full variable domain: GEEVAQTPKHLVRGEGQKAKLYCAPIKGHSYVFWYQQVLKNEFKFLISFQNENVFDETGMPKERFSAKCLPNSPCSLEIQATKLEDSAVYFCASSQLTGGSAFFGQGTRLTVV.

J is TRBJ1-6 and V is TRBV20-1, with unresolved D. CDR1 and CDR2 (germline): DFQATT, SNEGSKA (reference sequence). Trimming stripped 0 bases from V and 10 bases from J, with 7 bases between. This CDR3 comprises 12 residues. CDR3 nucleotides: TGCAGTGCTAGAGAAGGCGGCTCACCCCTCCACTTT. This gives the protein CSAREGGSPLHF.

Worth noting for this clonotype: A much larger clone differs by one base, so this may be a read error. V and J are TRBV7-2 and TRBJ1-5, with D possibly matching TRBD1 (5 bases). This CDR3 comprises 14 residues. Germline V gene lookup returns CDR1 SGHTA and CDR2 FQGNSA. CDR3 region: CASNLGQTNQPQHF. CDR3 bases: TGTGCCAGCAACTTAGGACAAACTAATCAGCCCCAGCATTTT. Supplemented by reference TRBV7-2 and TRBJ1-5, the full variable domain reads GAGVSQSPSNKVTEKGKDVELRCDPISGHTALYWYRQSLGQGLEFLIYFQGNSAPDKSGLPSDRFSAERTGGSVSTLTIQRTQQEDSAVYLCASNLGQTNQPQHFGDGTRLSIL.

The rearrangement links TRBV30 to TRBJ2-5, with 7 bases identical to TRBD2. V shed 5 bases and J 5 bases; nucleotides not matched to a gene: 5. The CDR3 totals 12 residues. CDR1 GTSNPN and CDR2 SVGIG come from the germline V gene (reference sequence). The CDR3 is CAWGVGGETQYF. The CDR3 DNA sequence: TGTGCCTGGGGGGTGGGGGGGGAGACCCAGTACTTC.

This clonotype was recorded at least ten times. The rearrangement joins TRBV28 to TRBJ2-7; 8 bases are a match to TRBD2. The germline V gene has CDR1 MDHEN and CDR2 SYDVKM. J was trimmed by 7 bases and V by 6 bases; bases with no gene match: 11. CDR3 length: 14 residues. CDR3 protein: CASSLTSVQGEQYF. The CDR3 DNA reads as TGTGCCAGCAGCCTGACTAGCGTCCAGGGGGAGCAGTACTTC.

The V gene is TRBV30, the J gene TRBJ1-2; the D is unclear. The CDR3 has 13 amino acids. The V end was cut by 2 bases, the J end by 4 bases, with 11 bases between. Germline V lookup: CDR1 GTSNPN, CDR2 SVGIG (reference sequence). The CDR3: CAWSSRPLYGYTF. The CDR3 bases are TGTGCCTGGAGTTCACGGCCTCTCTATGGCTACACCTTC.

A few counts support this clonotype. The J gene is TRBJ1-5, the V gene TRBV20-1, with 7 bases that match TRBD1. V lost 7 bases, J lost 4 bases, and 4 bases stayed unmatched. CDR1 is DFQATT and CDR2 is SNEGSKA in the germline V gene (reference sequence). CDR3 size: 12 residues. As DNA, the CDR3 is TGCAGTGTGGACAGGCCAAATCAGCCCCAGCATTTT. The encoded protein is CSVDRPNQPQHF.

Concerning this clonotype itself: This may come from a read error, since a much larger clone is one base off. This chain links TRBV10-3 with TRBJ2-3; 10 bases align to TRBD2. Trimming took 10 bases from V and 4 from J; bases not matched to a gene: 14. CDR1 ENHRY and CDR2 SYGVKD come from the germline V gene. The CDR3 is 16 residues long. DNA of the CDR3: TGTGCCAGCAGCAGCGGGAGGGCTAAGGCGGCAGATACGCAGTATTTT. Translating it yields CASSSGRAKAADTQYF.

The chain recombines TRBV15 with TRBJ2-3, with D perhaps assigned TRBD1 or TRBD2 (5 bases each). This CDR3 comprises 18 residues. Germline lookup yields CDR1 LNHNV and CDR2 YYDKDF (reference sequence). V lost 1 base and J lost 1, with 18 bases in between. As DNA, the CDR3 is TGTGCCACCAGCAGAGGTGTCGGAGTGGGGGTTCGCACAGATACGCAGTATTTT. It yields the protein CATSRGVGVGVRTDTQYF.

The genes are TRBV28 and TRBJ2-5; D remains ambiguous. The CDR3 contains 14 residues. CDR1 is MDHEN and CDR2 is SYDVKM in the germline V gene. V lost 5 bases and J lost 9, with 19 bases in between. The CDR3 DNA reads as TGTGCCAGCAGTCCTTGGGCAGGTCCATGGGCCCAGTACTTC. Protein product: CASSPWAGPWAQYF.

There are many counts of this clonotype. The chain combines TRBV28 with TRBJ1-1, with D maybe TRBD1 (5 bases). This CDR3 comprises 14 residues. Per germline, CDR1 MDHEN and CDR2 SYDVKM. V shed 6 bases and J shed 3 bases, with 14 bases lying between them. In DNA, the CDR3 is TGTGCCAGCAGCAATGGGGGGTCGGACACTGAAGCTTTCTTT. Translated, it gives CASSNGGSDTEAFF.

Only a few counts were recorded for this clonotype. V gene TRBV12-5 combines with J gene TRBJ2-2, with 8 bases fitting TRBD1. This CDR3 contains 15 residues. Germline values: CDR1 LGHNT, CDR2 FRNRAP. The V gene end was trimmed by 6 bases and the J gene end by 4 bases; junction bases not matched to a gene: 7. The CDR3, as DNA: TGTGCTAGTGGCGAGGGGACAGGAGCCACCGGGGAGCTGTTTTTT. Translation: CASGEGTGATGELFF.

The rearrangement uses TRBV28 and TRBJ2-1; 13 bases align to TRBD2. V lost 2 bases, J lost 8 bases, and 9 bases stayed unmatched. The CDR3 loop spans 17 amino acids. The germline V gene has CDR1 MDHEN and CDR2 SYDVKM. CDR3 region: CASSLPNRLAGGDEQFF. CDR3 nucleotides: TGTGCCAGCAGTTTACCCAATAGACTAGCGGGAGGCGATGAGCAGTTCTTC. The variable domain in full, completed from reference TRBV28 and TRBJ2-1, reads DVKVTQSSRYLVKRTGEKVFLECVQDMDHENMFWYRQDPGLGLRLIYFSYDVKMKEKGDIPEGYSVSREKKERFSLILESASTNQTSMYLCASSLPNRLAGGDEQFFGPGTRLTVL.

About this clonotype: A single base separates this from a much larger clone, so it may be a read error. This chain joins TRBV10-2 and TRBJ2-1; no firm D call. Germline CDR1 reads WSHSY; CDR2 reads SAAADI. The V gene lost 3 bases and the J gene lost 0 bases, with 9 bases spanning the gap. The CDR3 has 15 residues. Here the CDR3 reads CASSDWVTSYNEQFF. CDR3 nucleotides: TGCGCCAGCAGTGATTGGGTAACCTCCTACAATGAGCAGTTCTTC.

A word on this clonotype: A much larger clone lies one base from this, so it may be a read error. This chain uses TRBV2 with TRBJ2-2, with D uncertain. The CDR3 contains 12 residues. Trimming stripped 9 bases from V and 5 bases from J, with 10 bases between. In germline, CDR1 is SNHLY, CDR2 FYNNEI. CDR3 nucleotides: TGTGCCAGGTTACTCGGGACCGGGGAGCTGTTTTTT. Translation gives CARLLGTGELFF.